The present TCR beta chain was sequenced within a study of vaccination and CD4 T cells after COVID-19. Study-level information: Post-COVID specimens were obtained a median around 92 days after diagnosis (range 35 to 161). Median time from second vaccine dose to sampling was about 77 days (14 to 241).

Between the trimmed V and J ends, which lost 6 bases and 6 bases, there was a span of 12 bases. CDR3 size: 14 residues. Germline-derived CDR1 and CDR2 are MNHEY and SVGAGI. Treatment: approximately nine-day PBMC culture with coronavirus spike peptide pools or control peptides (ViraFEST assay). This clonotype turned up a few times. As yet, its antigen is unknown. The assay that was used to sequence DNA from cultured CD4+ T cells was the Oncomine TCR Beta short-read assay. Genomic DNA was isolated from CD4+ T cells that had been cultured. MiXCR, run by TCRdb on the PCR reads, gives a single entry per CDR3 protein. The data show more than 20,000 distinct CDR3 sequences, with 66% seen just once and approximately 3.7% held by the top ten.

The TCR sequence derives from a human donor who had recovered from COVID-19. Source material: CD4+ T cells from blood, cultured in vitro. The J gene is TRBJ1-6, the V gene TRBV6-5, with unresolved D. The CDR3 DNA reads TGTGCCAGCAGCTACCAGGACGCTAATTCACCCCTCCACTTT. Residues: CASSYQDANSPLHF.